Below, 18 T cell receptor beta chains from the same sample are listed, as sequenced in a study of CD8+ T cells in alopecia areata (dated by TCRdb to 2016 to 2018). Libraries were made using the immunoSEQ multiplex PCR assay. RNA was extracted from all samples and reverse transcribed into cDNA, which served as template for TCR sequencing. TCRdb retrieved this table from immuneACCESS and kept in-frame rearrangements only. Not all clones are present; in checked studies, unresolved V genes account for under half, and no reason is known for the remainder. The sample records 220,000 or so clones, approximately 61% of which are singletons. The ten largest clones capture approximately 0.44% of the sample. This specimen's time point label, per the study, means: baseline before oral tofacitinib. The material was CD4+ T cells sorted from blood, obtained at week 0. The origin of the receptors is a human donor with alopecia areata.

This clone was recorded only once. The V call is TRBV2, the J call TRBJ2-2; TRBD1 agrees at 10 bases. The J segment lost 5 bases and the V segment lost 6 bases, leaving 6 bases of the junction unmatched. Germline V gene sequence: CDR1 SNHLY, CDR2 FYNNEI. The CDR3 runs to 15 residues. Here the CDR3 reads CASRDGQGETGELFF. The CDR3, as DNA: TGTGCCAGCAGGGACGGACAGGGGGAAACCGGGGAGCTGTTTTTT.

The sample holds a few counts of this clone. The chain carries TRBV30 and TRBJ1-2; 8 nucleotides line up with TRBD1. CDR1 and CDR2 (germline): GTSNPN, SVGIG (reference sequence). Unmatched junction bases numbered 13, after V lost 3 bases and J lost 7 bases. The CDR3 spans 15 residues. The CDR3: CAWSSSLGQGGGYTF. CDR3 coding DNA: TGTGCCTGGAGCTCATCACTCGGACAGGGTGGTGGCTACACCTTC.

CDR3 amino acids: CASSEAASGGLRRVTQYF. CDR3 DNA sequence: TGTGCCAGCAGTGAAGCGGCTAGCGGGGGCCTGCGTCGGGTTACGCAGTATTTT. This chain uses TRBV2 with TRBJ2-3, with 10 positions matching TRBD2. Germline trimming cut 0 bases from V and 8 bases from J; bases unmatched to any gene: 14. Germline loops: CDR1 SNHLY, CDR2 FYNNEI. This CDR3 contains 18 residues.

This chain uses TRBV30 with TRBJ1-5; weak D call: TRBD1 (6 bases). Trimming stripped 0 bases from V and 7 bases from J, with 13 bases between. The CDR3 has 14 residues. The germline V gene has CDR1 GTSNPN and CDR2 SVGIG (reference sequence). CDR3 residues: CAWSVGGRGQPQHF. The CDR3 nucleotides read TGTGCCTGGAGTGTAGGGGGAAGGGGACAGCCCCAGCATTTT.

This sequence joins TRBV14 and TRBJ1-1; D remains ambiguous. Trimming left V 1 base short and J 4 bases short, with 7 bases between. The CDR3 totals 13 residues. The germline gives CDR1 SGHDN, CDR2 FVKESK. The CDR3 region is CASSQVQATEAFF. DNA of the CDR3: TGTGCCAGCAGCCAAGTGCAGGCCACTGAAGCTTTCTTT.

A remark on this clone: The sample has other DNA sequences that encode this CDR3 too. This chain joins TRBV2 and TRBJ2-5; 7 positions match TRBD1. The J segment lost 1 base and the V segment lost 5 bases, leaving 1 base of the junction unmatched. Germline CDR1 SNHLY, CDR2 FYNNEI. The CDR3 covers 13 residues. The CDR3 DNA is TGTGCCAGCAGTCGGGACAGCCAAGAGACCCAGTACTTC. As protein: CASSRDSQETQYF.

The chain employs TRBV30 and TRBJ1-6, with 8 positions matching TRBD1. V was clipped by 3 bases and J by 8 bases; unmatched bases: 6. In germline, CDR1 is GTSNPN, CDR2 SVGIG (reference sequence). The CDR3 loop spans 14 amino acids. CDR3 sequence (DNA): TGTGCCTGGAGATCAGACAGGGGACATTCACCCCTCCACTTT. Residues: CAWRSDRGHSPLHF.

This clone was seen a handful of times. The chain recombines TRBV11-2 with TRBJ1-3, with D hard to call. Germline values: CDR1 SGHAT, CDR2 FQNNGV. Trimming shortened V by 6 bases and J by 3 bases, and 9 bases separated the two germline ends. CDR3 size: 13 residues. Written as DNA, the CDR3 is TGTGCCAGCAGTCCCTGGGATGGAAACACCATATATTTT. This encodes CASSPWDGNTIYF. The complete variable domain, with remaining parts taken from reference TRBV11-2 and TRBJ1-3, reads EAGVAQSPRYKIIEKRQSVAFWCNPISGHATLYWYQQILGQGPKLLIQFQNNGVVDDSQLPKDRFSAERLKGVDSTLKIQPAKLEDSAVYLCASSPWDGNTIYFGEGSWLTVV.

V usage is TRBV30 and J usage is TRBJ2-7; no definite D call. CDR1 GTSNPN and CDR2 SVGIG come from the germline V gene (reference sequence). Trimming pared 0 bases from V and 3 bases from J, leaving 15 bases between. This CDR3 spans 15 amino acids. CDR3 nucleotide sequence: TGTGCCTGGAGTGTACGTAAAGGGCTGAGCTACGAGCAGTACTTC. Translating gives CAWSVRKGLSYEQYF.

The chain links TRBV27 to TRBJ1-5; D not certain. The CDR3 has 12 amino acids. V gave up 3 bases and J gave up 6 bases, with 6 bases separating them. CDR1 is MNHEY and CDR2 is SMNVEV in the germline V gene (reference sequence). CDR3 bases: TGTGCCAGCAGTTTTATAAGTCAGCCCCAGCATTTT. It specifies CASSFISQPQHF.

The chain combines TRBV6-5 with TRBJ2-7, with D unclear. Germline V gene data show CDR1 as MNHEY and CDR2 as SVGAGI. Trimming pared 1 base from V and 5 bases from J, leaving 3 bases between. The CDR3 has 11 residues. CDR3 sequence (DNA): TGTGCCAGCAGTTACTATGACGAGCAGTACTTC. Its translation: CASSYYDEQYF.

The chain carries TRBV5-1 and TRBJ2-6, with 7 bases fitting TRBD2. V lost 0 bases, J lost 0 bases, and 3 bases stayed unmatched. This CDR3 region has 17 residues. The germline CDR1 and CDR2 sequences are SGHRS and YFSETQ. The CDR3, as DNA: TGCGCCAGCAGCTTGGATGGCGGGAGCTCTGGGGCCAACGTCCTGACTTTC. As protein: CASSLDGGSSGANVLTF. The entire variable domain, with the rest obtained from reference TRBV5-1 and TRBJ2-6, is as follows: KAGVTQTPRYLIKTRGQQVTLSCSPISGHRSVSWYQQTPGQGLQFLFEYFSETQRNKGNFPGRFSGRQFSNSRSEMNVSTLELGDSALYLCASSLDGGSSGANVLTFGAGSRLTVL.

As to this clone: The sample carries other DNA sequences with the same CDR3. The chain combines TRBV30 with TRBJ1-3; D gene unclear. CDR1 is GTSNPN and CDR2 is SVGIG in the germline V gene (reference sequence). With 2 bases removed from V and 1 base from J, the gap between germline ends came to 3 bases. The CDR3 consists of 12 residues. The CDR3 sequence: CAWSQSGNTIYF. The CDR3 nucleotides are TGTGCCTGGAGTCAGTCTGGAAACACCATATATTTT. Full variable domain (outside the CDR3, taken from reference TRBV30 and TRBJ1-3): SQTIHQWPATLVQPVGSPLSLECTVEGTSNPNLYWYRQAAGRGLQLLFYSVGIGQISSEVPQNLSASRPQDRQFILSSKKLLLSDSGFYLCAWSQSGNTIYFGEGSWLTVV.

The rearrangement joins TRBV27 to TRBJ2-7, with 9 bases fitting TRBD1. Losses at the gene ends were 6 bases for V and 5 bases for J; bases not matched to a gene: 8. Germline lookup yields CDR1 MNHEY and CDR2 SMNVEV (reference sequence). The CDR3 runs to 14 residues. Here the CDR3 reads CASSWTGVANEQYF. DNA of the CDR3: TGTGCCAGCAGCTGGACAGGGGTGGCTAACGAGCAGTACTTC.

On this clone itself: The same CDR3 also results from other DNA sequences found in this sample. The V gene is TRBV29-1, the J gene TRBJ2-7; 12 bases line up with TRBD1. The V and J ends lost 3 bases and 6 bases, in that order; junction bases with no gene match: 0. There are 12 residues in the CDR3. Germline V gene sequence: CDR1 SQVTM, CDR2 ANQGSEA. The CDR3 is CSVEGQGAEQYF. The CDR3 coding sequence is TGCAGCGTTGAGGGACAGGGGGCCGAGCAGTACTTC.

The J gene is TRBJ2-1, the V gene TRBV15; TRBD2 matches at 9 bases. V was clipped by 1 base and J by 4 bases; unmatched bases: 8. This CDR3 contains 17 residues. Germline V gene data show CDR1 as LNHNV and CDR2 as YYDKDF (reference sequence). The CDR3 here is CATSRAGAGGSYNEQFF. The CDR3 bases are TGTGCCACCAGCAGAGCTGGGGCGGGAGGGTCGTACAATGAGCAGTTCTTC.

This clone was seen more than once but under ten times. J is TRBJ1-2 and V is TRBV7-9; 7 bases align to TRBD1. The CDR3 extends over 13 amino acids. V was clipped by 5 bases and J by 6 bases; unmatched bases: 6. The germline V gene has CDR1 SEHNR and CDR2 FQNEAQ (reference sequence). CDR3 sequence: CASSVGQLDGYTF. The CDR3 nucleotides read TGTGCCAGCAGCGTGGGACAGCTGGATGGCTACACCTTC.

This clone was counted between two and nine times. The V call is TRBV7-2, the J call TRBJ1-5, with D unclear. Germline V gene data show CDR1 as SGHTA and CDR2 as FQGNSA. V dropped 3 bases and J dropped 4 bases, with 7 bases sitting between them. CDR3 length: 13 residues. The CDR3: CASSFGVNQPQHF. CDR3 DNA sequence: TGTGCCAGCAGCTTTGGGGTAAATCAGCCCCAGCATTTT.